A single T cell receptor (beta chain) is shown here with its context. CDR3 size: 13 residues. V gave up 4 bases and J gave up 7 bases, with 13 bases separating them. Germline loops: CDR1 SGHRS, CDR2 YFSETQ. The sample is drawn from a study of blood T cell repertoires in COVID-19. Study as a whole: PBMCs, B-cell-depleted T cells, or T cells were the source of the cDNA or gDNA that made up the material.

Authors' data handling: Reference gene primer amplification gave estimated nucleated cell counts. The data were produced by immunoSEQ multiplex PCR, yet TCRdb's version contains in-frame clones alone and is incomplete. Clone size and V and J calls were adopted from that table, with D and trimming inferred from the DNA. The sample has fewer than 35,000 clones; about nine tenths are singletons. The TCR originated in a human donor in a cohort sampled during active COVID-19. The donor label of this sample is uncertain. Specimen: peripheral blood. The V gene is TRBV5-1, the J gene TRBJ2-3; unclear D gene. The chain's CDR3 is CASSGEETHTQYF. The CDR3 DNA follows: TGCGCCAGCAGCGGCGAGGAGACCCATACGCAGTATTTT. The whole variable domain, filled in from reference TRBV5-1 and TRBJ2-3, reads KAGVTQTPRYLIKTRGQQVTLSCSPISGHRSVSWYQQTPGQGLQFLFEYFSETQRNKGNFPGRFSGRQFSNSRSEMNVSTLELGDSALYLCASSGEETHTQYFGPGTRLTVL.